This T cell receptor (beta chain) was captured by sequencing in a study of PD-L1 blockade in urothelial cancer (dated by TCRdb to about 2017). For the wider study: All patients started therapy around 2014 and received atezolizumab 1,200 mg intravenously every 3 weeks. Durable clinical benefit was achieved by nine patients but not by the remaining 20. Blood samples were analyzed at 3 weeks after treatment start (second dose) and at 6 weeks after treatment start. Some 29 patients had pretreatment blood TCR-seq, about 25 had at least one posttreatment blood collection, and about 25 had tumor TCR-seq. The study was an exploratory multi-omic analysis of somatic, immune and clinical correlates of response to PD-L1 blockade with atezolizumab in urothelial cancer. About 90% of the roughly 29 patients were identified as males with urothelial cancer of bladder origin, and a prior smoking history was reported by 18 of 29 patients. Patients had an ECOG performance status of 0 or 1 and had received between 0 and 3 prior chemotherapy regimens. Durable clinical benefit meant progression-free survival longer than 6 months, and TCR features were also tested against progression-free and overall survival. Pretreatment tumor samples and matched peripheral blood, collected serially before and after atezolizumab treatment, underwent TCR sequencing. Blood samples gave median yields of around 140,000 T cells and 83,000 or so unique TCRs, along with a median clonality of about 0.084. In the same patients, whole exome sequencing and RNA sequencing of pretreatment tumors were performed in addition to TCR sequencing. Beyond this particular receptor, the publication reports: Because the sample size was small (n of about 30) and many exploratory analyses were performed, the results are intended to be hypothesis-generating. Among patients with durable benefit, tumor-associated TCR clones showed greater expansion in peripheral blood 3 weeks after treatment started (n ≈ 21, p = 0.022). Improved progression-free and overall survival was associated with having pretreatment peripheral blood TCR clonality below the median.

The cohort comprised approximately 30 patients with locally advanced or metastatic urothelial carcinoma treated at Memorial Sloan Kettering on a trial protocol. Peripheral blood mononuclear cells were collected from each patient pretreatment and during treatment, giving between 1 and 8 total time points per patient. The Qiagen DNeasy Blood extraction kit was used to purify genomic DNA from total PBMCs and from tumor samples. PBMCs were collected pretreatment and during treatment, and were isolated and stored as previously described. Synthetic TCR analog templates were spiked into each PCR to estimate absolute template abundance from read counts. The immunoSEQ assay was used to amplify TCRbeta CDR3 regions from genomic DNA with bias-controlled V and J gene primers. Rearranged TCRbeta segments were sequenced at approximately 20X coverage. The authors' pipeline ran thus. Clustering was used to correct sequencing errors, and CDR3s were annotated against IMGT so that V, D and J genes could be assigned. Downstream analyses used only productive TCRbeta rearrangements and left out out-of-frame or stop-codon sequences. Clonality was computed as one minus Shannon entropy normalized by the log of the number of unique productive sequences. Fisher's exact test with Benjamini-Hochberg correction, using a cutoff of adjusted p below 0.01, was how clones that differed between time points or between blood and tumor were identified. In TCRdb, the immuneACCESS table is reduced to in-frame sequences with V and J assigned. These tables do not hold every clone; where another copy was compared, an unresolved V gene accounts for under half, and the others remain unexplained. V and J calls and clone size are as listed in that table; D and trimming were resolved from the DNA. For this sample there are 30,000 to 35,000 clones; more than 65% appear just once. The top ten clonotypes cover 30% of the sample.

This clone has only one observation. No cognate antigen has been identified for it. The input lacks base qualities; no much larger clone sits a single base away. The CDR3 has 14 amino acids, counting the end cysteine and phenylalanine. Here the CDR3 DNA is all that survives: 42 bases in frame from base 1. CDR1 KGHSH and CDR2 LQKENI are derived from the germline V gene. V and J are truncated by 0 bases and 8 bases respectively, leaving an intervening sequence of 11 bases. The sequence links TRBV18 to TRBJ1-3; the D region possibly corresponds to TRBD1 (5 bases align). The source of this sequence is a man in his sixties with urothelial cancer. The specimen was PBMCs, collected around atezolizumab (anti-PD-L1) treatment. The nucleotide sequence reads as follows: TGTGCCAGCTCACCACCTTCCAGGGTGGACACCATATATTTT. Its protein reads: CASSPPSRVDTIYF.